The 20 T cell receptor beta chains given below trace back to one sample, sequenced in a study of T cell responses to AZD1222 COVID-19 vaccine. The assay was immunoSEQ multiplex PCR, and TCRdb's table has in-frame clones only and misses some. This repertoire shows roughly 150,000 clones, roughly 91% found once; its top ten account for 7.5% to 9.5%. This specimen consisted of peripheral blood, obtained on day 0 of AZD1222 vaccination. These receptors came from an adult in good health.

The rearrangement uses TRBV27 and TRBJ1-1; no clear D. Germline loops: CDR1 MNHEY, CDR2 SMNVEV (reference sequence). V was shortened by 1 base and J by 0 bases, with 12 bases between the two germline ends. The CDR3 totals 16 residues. The CDR3 spells CASSLFSTAMNTEAFF. Written as DNA, the CDR3 is TGTGCCAGCAGTTTATTTTCAACCGCCATGAACACTGAAGCTTTCTTT.

V and J are TRBV2 and TRBJ2-7; D may correspond to TRBD1 or TRBD2 (5 bases each). The CDR3 is 14 residues long. Trimming removed 6 bases at V and 6 bases at J, with 18 bases between. Germline values: CDR1 SNHLY, CDR2 FYNNEI. CDR3 sequence reads: CASSWTSGRGEQYF. The CDR3 DNA reads TGTGCCAGCAGCTGGACGTCGGGACGGGGCGAGCAGTACTTC.

V and J are TRBV4-3 and TRBJ2-3; D gene uncertain. V was clipped by 3 bases and J by 2 bases, with 12 bases between them. Germline V gene data show CDR1 as LGHNA and CDR2 as YSLEER. CDR3 length: 15 residues. Here the CDR3 DNA reads TGCGCCAGCAGCCAGGAACCCCGGAACACAGATACGCAGTATTTT. This translates into CASSQEPRNTDTQYF.

The DNA of the CDR3 is TGTGCCAGCAGTTTCCGGACGAACACTGAAGCTTTCTTT. This sequence encodes CASSFRTNTEAFF. V and J are TRBV12-3 or TRBV12-4 and TRBJ1-1, with no clear D. The germline V and J ends were trimmed by 3 bases and 1 base, with 6 bases remaining between them. The CDR3 is 13 residues long.

The V call is TRBV3-1 (or the pseudogene TRBV3-2), the J call TRBJ2-3; 7 bases fit TRBD2. Germline lookup yields CDR1 LGHDT and CDR2 YNNKEL (reference sequence). The J segment lost 1 base and the V segment lost 1 base, leaving 5 bases of the junction unmatched. This CDR3 is 16 amino acids long. In nucleotides, the CDR3 is TGTGCCAGCAGCCAAGTGAATGCGGGGGGCACAGATACGCAGTATTTT. Residues: CASSQVNAGGTDTQYF.

This clone has more than one count but fewer than ten. The J gene is TRBJ1-3, the V gene TRBV6-5; maybe TRBD1 (5 bases). This CDR3 spans 15 amino acids. CDR1 is MNHEY, CDR2 SVGAGI, per germline. V gave up 0 bases and J gave up 0 bases, with 6 bases separating them. The CDR3 DNA reads TGTGCCAGCAGTTACTCGACAGACTCTGGAAACACCATATATTTT. It translates to CASSYSTDSGNTIYF.

CDR3 sequence: CASSQPEEQETQYF. CDR3 coding DNA: TGCGCCAGCAGTCAGCCTGAAGAGCAAGAGACCCAGTACTTC. This chain uses TRBV5-1 with TRBJ2-5; D gene uncertain. V lost 5 bases and J lost 2, with 13 bases in between. This CDR3 has 14 amino acids. Germline CDR1 reads SGHRS; CDR2 reads YFSETQ. Variable domain in full (rest from reference TRBV5-1 and TRBJ2-5): KAGVTQTPRYLIKTRGQQVTLSCSPISGHRSVSWYQQTPGQGLQFLFEYFSETQRNKGNFPGRFSGRQFSNSRSEMNVSTLELGDSALYLCASSQPEEQETQYFGPGTRLLVL.

V and J are TRBV4-1 and TRBJ2-3, with 11 bases aligning to TRBD1. CDR1 and CDR2 from the germline V gene are MGHRA and YSYEKL. This CDR3 region has 16 residues. The V and J ends lost 0 bases and 6 bases, in that order; junction bases with no gene match: 5. CDR3 sequence (DNA): TGCGCCAGCAGCCAAGAAGGGACAGGGGGGTGGGATACGCAGTATTTT. Its translation: CASSQEGTGGWDTQYF.

The chain employs TRBV5-4 and TRBJ2-7; 8 bases fit TRBD1. V shed 0 bases and J 1 base; nucleotides not matched to a gene: 3. CDR1 and CDR2 from the germline V gene are SGHNT and YYREEE (reference sequence). This CDR3 is built from 15 residues. Here the CDR3 reads CASSLGWTGSYEQYF. CDR3 in DNA: TGTGCCAGCAGCTTGGGGTGGACAGGGTCCTACGAGCAGTACTTC.

The gene calls are TRBV7-9 and TRBJ1-1; D possibly corresponds to TRBD1 (6 bases). The CDR3 runs to 12 residues. CDR1 and CDR2 (germline): SEHNR, FQNEAQ (reference sequence). V was cut by 5 bases and J by 11 bases, with 15 bases left in between. CDR3: CASSLNREWAFF. CDR3 nucleotide sequence: TGTGCCAGCAGCCTGAACAGGGAATGGGCTTTCTTT.

The chain has TRBV19 and TRBJ2-1; TRBD2 aligns across 9 bases. There are 14 residues in the CDR3. The V gene end was trimmed by 6 bases and the J gene end by 7 bases; junction bases not matched to a gene: 7. Germline V gene data show CDR1 as LNHDA and CDR2 as SQIVND (reference sequence). CDR3 nucleotides: TGTGCCAGTAGCCGAGCGGGGGGACTAAATGAGCAGTTCTTC. As protein: CASSRAGGLNEQFF.

The rearrangement links TRBV18 to TRBJ1-1; a weak D match, TRBD1 (6 bases). The CDR3 covers 19 residues. The germline CDR1 and CDR2 sequences are KGHSH and LQKENI. The ends were cut back, 0 bases at V and 0 bases at J, with 20 bases in the middle. The CDR3 DNA follows: TGTGCCAGCTCACCACCTATGCCTCAGGGGCGCGGAGTGAACACTGAAGCTTTCTTT. It is translated as CASSPPMPQGRGVNTEAFF.

The rearrangement uses TRBV28 and TRBJ1-5, with D possibly being TRBD1 (5 bases). CDR1 and CDR2 (germline): MDHEN, SYDVKM. V lost 7 bases to trimming and J lost 2 bases, with 12 bases between them. This CDR3 has 14 residues. CDR3 region: CASNSGGRNQPQHF. The CDR3 coding sequence is TGTGCCAGCAATTCGGGGGGACGCAATCAGCCCCAGCATTTT.

The chain combines TRBV11-2 with TRBJ1-2, with D hard to call. Trimming stripped 1 base from V and 2 bases from J, with 14 bases between. This CDR3 spans 16 amino acids. The germline V gene has CDR1 SGHAT and CDR2 FQNNGV. CDR3 nucleotide sequence: TGTGCCAGCAGCTTAGCGGGAGGGAGTGTGAACTATGGCTACACCTTC. This translates into CASSLAGGSVNYGYTF.

This chain joins TRBV29-1 and TRBJ2-1; no firm D call. The germline gives CDR1 SQVTM, CDR2 ANQGSEA. Between the trimmed V and J ends, which lost 5 bases and 4 bases, there was a span of 12 bases. The CDR3 contains 13 residues. In DNA, the CDR3 is TGCAGCGTTCTTCAGGATGTGTACAATGAGCAGTTCTTC. This encodes CSVLQDVYNEQFF.

The chain joins TRBV10-3 to TRBJ2-1; unclear D gene. Germline V lookup: CDR1 ENHRY, CDR2 SYGVKD. The CDR3 is 15 residues long. The V end lost 10 bases, the J end lost 5 bases, and 21 bases lay between the germline ends. The CDR3 DNA reads as TGTGCCACTGCCACCGACGCCACGTCTAACAATGAGCAGTTCTTC. It yields the protein CATATDATSNNEQFF.

V gene TRBV5-4 combines with J gene TRBJ2-5, with 10 bases lining up with TRBD1. The V segment lost 4 bases and the J segment 2 bases; nucleotides outside the gene matches: 8. The CDR3 has 16 residues. Germline V gene sequence: CDR1 SGHNT, CDR2 YYREEE (reference sequence). The DNA for the CDR3 is TGTGCCAGCAGCCCTACCCGGGACAGGGGTCAAGAGACCCAGTACTTC. Translating it yields CASSPTRDRGQETQYF. Full variable domain (remainder filled in from reference TRBV5-4 and TRBJ2-5): ETGVTQSPTHLIKTRGQQVTLRCSSQSGHNTVSWYQQALGQGPQFIFQYYREEENGRGNFPPRFSGLQFPNYSSELNVNALELDDSALYLCASSPTRDRGQETQYFGPGTRLLVL.

This clone was seen only a few times. The chain uses TRBV27 and TRBJ1-4; 11 bases align to TRBD1. The CDR3 covers 15 residues. The V gene end was trimmed by 5 bases and the J gene end by 8 bases; junction bases not matched to a gene: 7. The germline gives CDR1 MNHEY, CDR2 SMNVEV (reference sequence). CDR3 in DNA: TGTGCCAGCAGTCCTGGACAGGGGGCATTCGAAAAACTGTTTTTT. It encodes CASSPGQGAFEKLFF.

This chain connects TRBV18 to TRBJ2-7; D may match TRBD1 or TRBD2 (6 bases each). The CDR3 runs 14 residues. V lost 4 bases, J lost 4 bases, and 14 bases lay in between. In germline, CDR1 is KGHSH, CDR2 LQKENI. The CDR3 loop is CASSQGGPTYEQYF. DNA for the CDR3: TGTGCCAGCTCACAGGGGGGACCGACGTACGAGCAGTACTTC.

The genes are TRBV18 and TRBJ1-2; 7 nucleotides line up with TRBD1. Germline V gene data show CDR1 as KGHSH and CDR2 as LQKENI. There are 14 residues in the CDR3. Germline trimming cut 6 bases from V and 6 bases from J; bases unmatched to any gene: 10. DNA of the CDR3: TGTGCCAGCTCGCCCTCGACAGGGATTGATGGCTACACCTTC. Protein: CASSPSTGIDGYTF. The full variable domain, completed using reference TRBV18 and TRBJ1-2, is NAGVMQNPRHLVRRRGQEARLRCSPMKGHSHVYWYRQLPEEGLKFMVYLQKENIIDESGMPKERFSAEFPKEGPSILRIQQVVRGDSAAYFCASSPSTGIDGYTFGSGTRLTVV.